The 20 T cell receptor beta chains below come from one sample, sequenced in a study of T-cell reconstitution after alpha-beta-depleted transplantation in children (dated by TCRdb to between 2015 and 2016). The library was generated by PCR. TCRdb records Illumina HiSeq 2500 as the sequencer. Molecular barcoding was employed in the preparation of TCR libraries, with unique molecular identifiers being used to normalize TCRbeta repertoire quantification. TCRdb trimmed public reads at Q25 via fastp, called clones via MiXCR and kept in-frame beta chains. Identical CDR3 protein sequences are pooled into one entry, listed with their most common genes and DNA. The sample records around 530,000 distinct CDR3 sequences, 32% of which are singletons. In total, the top ten clones hold approximately 2.3% of the sample. Sequences were derived from PBMCs from the stem cell graft donor, sampled from the stem cell graft. All receptors derive from a human donor who donated a stem cell graft to a child with aplastic anemia.

There are a few counts of this clonotype. The rearrangement links TRBV20-1 to TRBJ2-3; the match to TRBD1 covers 10 bases. CDR3 length: 15 residues. V shed 3 bases, J shed 5 bases, and the junction held 8 bases outside the gene matches. The germline V gene encodes CDR1 DFQATT and CDR2 SNEGSKA (reference sequence). The CDR3 DNA follows: TGCAGTGCTAGTCCCGACAGGGGGCTTGGAGATACGCAGTATTTT. As protein: CSASPDRGLGDTQYF.

This clonotype has only a few counts. CDR3 in amino acids: CASSQEEAGGMDTQYF. As DNA, the CDR3 is TGCGCCAGCAGCCAAGAAGAGGCAGGGGGCATGGATACGCAGTATTTT. The chain joins TRBV4-3 to TRBJ2-3; 8 positions match TRBD1. Losses at the gene ends were 0 bases for V and 6 bases for J; bases not matched to a gene: 8. This CDR3 has 16 amino acids. CDR1 is LGHNA and CDR2 is YSLEER in the germline V gene.

This clonotype was counted between two and nine times. This chain links TRBV10-1 with TRBJ2-7; D might be TRBD2 (6 bases). The CDR3 sequence is 13 residues long. The V end lost 2 bases, the J end lost 2 bases, and 7 bases lay between the germline ends. CDR1 is WNHNN and CDR2 is SYGVQD in the germline V gene (reference sequence). CDR3 protein: CASSEGTPYEQYV. The CDR3 DNA follows: TGCGCCAGCAGTGAGGGGACTCCCTACGAGCAGTACGTC.

The sample holds a few counts of this clonotype. The gene calls are TRBV6-5 and TRBJ2-4; D not certain. V was trimmed by 2 bases and J by 7 bases, leaving 6 bases between them. The germline V gene has CDR1 MNHEY and CDR2 SVGAGI. This CDR3 comprises 12 residues. The CDR3 bases are TGTGCCAGCAGTTACGATCGGAACATTCAGTACTTC. Protein sequence: CASSYDRNIQYF.

This clonotype was picked up a small number of times. The J gene is TRBJ2-7, the V gene TRBV12-3 or TRBV12-4; TRBD1 is a possible D gene (5 bases). CDR3 length: 14 amino acids. V lost 1 base, J lost 10 bases, and 17 bases lay in between. The CDR3, as DNA: TGTGCCAGCAGTTTAGAGCACTGGGCAGGGCTTCAGTACTTC. Its translation: CASSLEHWAGLQYF.

The DNA for the CDR3 is TGTGCCAGCAGCTATGGCCCAACCGCAGAGACCCAGTACTTC. This translates into CASSYGPTAETQYF. The chain joins TRBV7-2 to TRBJ2-5; D not certain. Trimming took 4 bases from V and 4 from J, leaving 13 bases between them. Germline V gene sequence: CDR1 SGHTA, CDR2 FQGNSA. The CDR3 runs 14 residues.

The chain employs TRBV2 and TRBJ1-5; TRBD1 agrees at 8 bases. J lost 5 bases, V lost 7 bases, and 4 bases had no gene match. Germline CDR1 SNHLY, CDR2 FYNNEI. The CDR3 spans 13 residues. CDR3 sequence: CASKDRDHQPQHF. CDR3 in DNA: TGTGCCAGCAAGGACAGGGACCATCAGCCCCAGCATTTT. The full variable domain, its missing parts supplied by reference TRBV2 and TRBJ1-5, is EPEVTQTPSHQVTQMGQEVILRCVPISNHLYFYWYRQILGQKVEFLVSFYNNEISEKSEIFDDQFSVERPDGSNFTLKIRSTKLEDSAMYFCASKDRDHQPQHFGDGTRLSIL.

V gene TRBV6-2 or TRBV6-3 combines with J gene TRBJ2-1; the D is unclear. CDR1 is MNHEY, CDR2 SVGEGT, per germline. V was cut by 4 bases and J by 3 bases, with 10 bases left in between. The CDR3 has 14 residues. CDR3 nucleotides: TGTGCCAGCAGTTCCCAACGGTACTACAATGAGCAGTTCTTC. It specifies CASSSQRYYNEQFF.

This clonotype occurred once. The chain has TRBV4-3 and TRBJ2-3, with D perhaps matching TRBD1 or TRBD2 (5 bases each). Trimming left V 3 bases short and J 5 bases short, with 18 bases between. This CDR3 has 16 amino acids. CDR1 and CDR2 from the germline V gene are LGHNA and YSLEER. CDR3 loop: CASSHLPGRSGDTQYF. CDR3 nucleotide sequence: TGCGCCAGCAGCCATCTGCCGGGACGTTCAGGAGATACGCAGTATTTT.

This chain joins TRBV4-1 and TRBJ2-1, with 12 positions matching TRBD2. This CDR3 spans 16 amino acids. The germline V gene encodes CDR1 MGHRA and CDR2 YSYEKL. The V segment lost 2 bases and the J segment 7 bases; nucleotides outside the gene matches: 6. The CDR3 spells CASSQQRLAGVNEQFF. CDR3 nucleotide sequence: TGCGCCAGCAGCCAACAAAGACTAGCGGGAGTTAATGAGCAGTTCTTC.

This chain connects TRBV10-2 to TRBJ2-1; 8 bases map to TRBD1. The CDR3 is 16 amino acids. Germline V lookup: CDR1 WSHSY, CDR2 SAAADI. V was clipped by 8 bases and J by 6 bases; unmatched bases: 15. The CDR3 protein is CASDLLSGGGINEQFF. The CDR3 DNA reads TGCGCCAGCGACCTCCTTTCAGGGGGCGGTATCAATGAGCAGTTCTTC.

A few counts support this clonotype. The chain employs TRBV6-1 and TRBJ2-7; TRBD2 matches at 8 bases. Germline loops: CDR1 MNHNS, CDR2 SASEGT. The CDR3 has 14 residues. V lost 6 bases to trimming and J lost 2 bases; unmatched junction nucleotides: 6. This chain's CDR3 is CASRSEAGAYEQYF. The DNA for the CDR3 is TGTGCCAGCAGGTCCGAAGCGGGGGCCTACGAGCAGTACTTC.

This clonotype showed up just a few times. The chain joins TRBV12-3 or TRBV12-4 to TRBJ2-1, with TRBD2 matching 9 bases. With V trimmed by 6 bases and J by 4 bases, 7 bases remained unmatched. This CDR3 is 15 amino acids long. For the CDR3, the DNA is TGTGCCAGCAGGCTCACTAGCGGGCGATACAATGAGCAGTTCTTC. Protein: CASRLTSGRYNEQFF.

In this sample, this clonotype turned up a few times. The chain has TRBV18 and TRBJ1-1, with 8 bases lining up with TRBD1. This CDR3 contains 17 residues. The germline CDR1 and CDR2 sequences are KGHSH and LQKENI. V shed 3 bases and J 5 bases; nucleotides not matched to a gene: 14. This chain's CDR3 is CASSPPTGATRGTEAFF. The CDR3 DNA reads as TGTGCCAGCTCACCCCCGACAGGGGCGACCAGGGGTACTGAAGCTTTCTTT.

This clonotype was seen ten or more times. The rearrangement uses TRBV29-1 and TRBJ2-6, with D possibly called TRBD1 or TRBD2 (6 bases each). Trimming stripped 5 bases from V and 4 bases from J, with 15 bases between. The germline gives CDR1 SQVTM, CDR2 ANQGSEA. This CDR3 has 15 residues. The CDR3 region has the DNA TGCAGCGTTAGCGAAGGGGGGACCGGGGCCAACGTCCTGACTTTC. This translates into CSVSEGGTGANVLTF.

The chain links TRBV18 to TRBJ2-3; D is possibly TRBD2 (6 bases). The CDR3 is made up of 14 amino acids. CDR1 is KGHSH, CDR2 LQKENI, per germline. The V and J ends lost 5 bases and 0 bases respectively, with 9 bases between them. This chain's CDR3 is CASSAGLSTDTQYF. In DNA, the CDR3 is TGTGCCAGCTCAGCGGGACTGAGCACAGATACGCAGTATTTT.

This clonotype was counted between two and nine times. V is TRBV14 and J is TRBJ1-1, with a possible D match to TRBD1 (6 bases). V dropped 0 bases and J dropped 0 bases, with 20 bases sitting between them. Germline V CDR1 and CDR2: SGHDN, FVKESK. The CDR3 length is 19 residues. CDR3 residues: CASSQDRVSGASMNTEAFF. DNA of the CDR3: TGTGCCAGCAGCCAAGATAGGGTCTCGGGGGCCTCCATGAACACTGAAGCTTTCTTT. Using reference TRBV14 and TRBJ1-1 for the parts outside the CDR3, the full variable domain is EAGVTQFPSHSVIEKGQTVTLRCDPISGHDNLYWYRRVMGKEIKFLLHFVKESKQDESGMPNNRFLAERTGGTYSTLKVQPAELEDSGVYFCASSQDRVSGASMNTEAFFGQGTRLTVV.

V gene TRBV15 combines with J gene TRBJ2-3, with TRBD1 matching 7 bases. V shed 4 bases and J 2 bases; nucleotides not matched to a gene: 6. The CDR3 is made up of 15 amino acids. Germline CDR1 is LNHNV and CDR2 is YYDKDF (reference sequence). CDR3 amino acids: CATSTTGAFTDTQYF. The CDR3 nucleotides read TGTGCCACCAGCACAACAGGGGCCTTCACAGATACGCAGTATTTT.

The chain carries TRBV18 and TRBJ1-1, with D tentatively TRBD1 (5 bases). The CDR3 has 13 residues. V was trimmed by 6 bases and J by 4 bases, leaving 12 bases between them. In germline, CDR1 is KGHSH, CDR2 LQKENI. CDR3 amino acids: CASSQPGSTEAFF. CDR3 in DNA: TGTGCCAGCTCGCAGCCAGGGAGCACTGAAGCTTTCTTT.

This clonotype turned up a few times. V is TRBV12-3 or TRBV12-4 and J is TRBJ2-1, with D perhaps given as TRBD1 or TRBD2 (6 bases each). The CDR3 runs to 17 residues. V was trimmed by 7 bases and J by 0 bases, leaving 19 bases between them. The CDR3 loop reads CASTFGGGISSYNEQFF. The CDR3 nucleotides are TGTGCCAGCACCTTCGGAGGGGGGATTAGCTCCTACAATGAGCAGTTCTTC.